The 3 T cell receptor beta chains below come from one sample, sequenced in a study of response to subunit inactivated influenza vaccine. TCRdb used MiXCR to reprocess the RT-PCR reads, holding one entry per CDR3 protein. The table lists more than 600,000 distinct CDR3 sequences, under 20% of them singletons. The sequences come from PBMCs from blood, collected more than 4 days after vaccination. These receptors all stem from a man aged 50 or older who received an inactivated influenza vaccine.

This rearrangement joins TRBV6-1 to TRBJ2-7; D may correspond to TRBD1 or TRBD2 (6 bases each). Germline V gene lookup returns CDR1 MNHNS and CDR2 SASEGT. The CDR3 length is 18 residues. Trimming pared 6 bases from V and 0 bases from J, leaving 24 bases between. The CDR3 region has the DNA TGTGCCAGCAGAGTCCCTGGGCAGGGGACTCCTAGCTCCTACGAGCAGTACTTC. This translates into CASRVPGQGTPSSYEQYF.

The table lists this clonotype with a few counts. The chain has TRBV29-1 and TRBJ2-5, with D possibly being TRBD2 (5 bases). The CDR3 has 14 amino acids. Trimming removed 5 bases at V and 1 base at J, with 14 bases between. Germline loops: CDR1 SQVTM, CDR2 ANQGSEA. The CDR3 protein is CSVSRPGGQETQYF. CDR3 nucleotides: TGCAGCGTTTCTCGCCCCGGAGGCCAAGAGACCCAGTACTTC.

This clonotype has only a few counts. The V call is TRBV12-3 or TRBV12-4, the J call TRBJ1-2, with unresolved D. The CDR3 sequence is 12 residues long. The ends were cut back, 5 bases at V and 8 bases at J, with 12 bases in the middle. CDR3 nucleotide sequence: TGTGCCAGCAGTCGACCTTATTGGGGCTACACCTTC. It is translated as CASSRPYWGYTF.